These 14 T cell receptor beta chains came from one sample sequenced in a study of cytomegalovirus exposure and HLA in healthy donors. The table came from immunoSEQ multiplex PCR; TCRdb's copy has only in-frame clones and leaves some out. The data show roughly 130,000 clones, 80% to 90% seen once. Sample: PBMCs. These receptors all come from a young woman in good health and CMV-seropositive.

This rearrangement joins TRBV7-2 to TRBJ2-5; unclear D gene. This CDR3 is built from 14 residues. Trimming removed 5 bases at V and 0 bases at J, with 10 bases between. Germline values: CDR1 SGHTA, CDR2 FQGNSA. CDR3 protein: CASSPEPYQETQYF. In DNA, the CDR3 is TGTGCCAGCAGCCCCGAGCCCTACCAAGAGACCCAGTACTTC. Filled out from reference TRBV7-2 and TRBJ2-5, the complete variable domain reads GAGVSQSPSNKVTEKGKDVELRCDPISGHTALYWYRQSLGQGLEFLIYFQGNSAPDKSGLPSDRFSAERTGGSVSTLTIQRTQQEDSAVYLCASSPEPYQETQYFGPGTRLLVL.

Written as DNA, the CDR3 is TGTGCCAGCAGACTTGGACAGGTCAATCGGGGACCCCTCCACTTT. Translating it yields CASRLGQVNRGPLHF. The chain uses TRBV6-5 and TRBJ1-6; TRBD1 matches at 7 bases. With V trimmed by 6 bases and J by 12 bases, 14 bases remained unmatched. Germline V gene data show CDR1 as MNHEY and CDR2 as SVGAGI. The CDR3 sequence is 15 residues long.

The rearrangement uses TRBV30 and TRBJ1-6, with TRBD1 matching 7 bases. This CDR3 contains 15 residues. V dropped 3 bases and J dropped 6; count of bases not matched to a gene: 8. From germline, CDR1 is GTSNPN and CDR2 SVGIG (reference sequence). The CDR3 loop reads CAWRTTGVPNSPLHF. CDR3 coding DNA: TGTGCCTGGAGAACCACAGGGGTTCCTAATTCACCCCTCCACTTT.

The chain is built from TRBV19 and TRBJ2-1; 9 bases map to TRBD2. With V trimmed by 6 bases and J by 1 base, 7 bases remained unmatched. CDR3 length: 16 amino acids. Looked up from germline, CDR1 is LNHDA and CDR2 is SQIVND (reference sequence). The CDR3: CASSPLAGNSYNEQFF. The DNA of the CDR3 is TGTGCCAGTAGCCCGCTAGCGGGGAATTCCTACAATGAGCAGTTCTTC.

The chain employs TRBV9 and TRBJ2-5; D is perhaps TRBD2 (5 bases). Germline V gives CDR1 SGDLS, CDR2 YYNGEE. The CDR3 extends over 15 amino acids. Trimming removed 0 bases from V and 2 bases from J, with 11 bases in between. CDR3 loop: CASSVGGSGQETQYF. The CDR3 DNA sequence: TGTGCCAGCAGCGTAGGAGGCAGCGGACAAGAGACCCAGTACTTC.

Here the CDR3 reads CASLSGFSGNTIYF. The CDR3 DNA follows: TGTGCCAGTTTATCAGGGTTCTCTGGAAACACCATATATTTT. This chain joins TRBV7-8 and TRBJ1-3, with D tentatively TRBD1 (5 bases). Trimming stripped 9 bases from V and 0 bases from J, with 12 bases between. The V gene's germline CDR1 is SGHVS and CDR2 FQNEAQ. The CDR3 has 14 residues.

The V gene is TRBV27, the J gene TRBJ2-1; TRBD2 matches 13 bases. In germline, CDR1 is MNHEY, CDR2 SMNVEV (reference sequence). Unmatched junction bases numbered 15, after V lost 5 bases and J lost 5 bases. CDR3 length: 19 residues. CDR3 sequence reads: CASSPTSGGPQFLNNEQFF. The CDR3 coding sequence is TGTGCCAGCAGTCCGACTAGCGGGGGGCCCCAATTCCTCAACAATGAGCAGTTCTTC.

The genes are TRBV5-1 and TRBJ1-1; no clear D gene. Trimming removed 0 bases at V and 2 bases at J, with 11 bases between. The germline V gene encodes CDR1 SGHRS and CDR2 YFSETQ. The CDR3 extends over 15 amino acids. The DNA for the CDR3 is TGCGCCAGCAGCTTGGATCGGGGTATCAACACTGAAGCTTTCTTT. It is translated as CASSLDRGINTEAFF.

V is TRBV29-1 and J is TRBJ2-5; TRBD2 matches 7 bases. V gave up 1 base and J gave up 3 bases; unmatched junction bases: 2. CDR1 is SQVTM and CDR2 is ANQGSEA in the germline V gene. The CDR3 contains 13 residues. CDR3 loop: CSVEVGGEETQYF. Written as DNA, the CDR3 is TGCAGCGTTGAAGTGGGAGGGGAAGAGACCCAGTACTTC.

The V call is TRBV5-1, the J call TRBJ2-2, with D perhaps TRBD1 (6 bases). CDR1 is SGHRS and CDR2 is YFSETQ in the germline V gene. The CDR3 runs to 15 residues. Between the trimmed V and J ends, which lost 0 bases and 5 bases, there was a span of 11 bases. CDR3 residues: CASSLGQGSTGELFF. The CDR3 bases are TGCGCCAGCAGCTTGGGGCAGGGGTCAACCGGGGAGCTGTTTTTT.

This chain joins TRBV6-1 and TRBJ2-7, with 11 bases aligning to TRBD2. V shed 0 bases and J 3 bases; nucleotides not matched to a gene: 4. Germline assignment: CDR1 MNHNS and CDR2 SASEGT. This CDR3 region has 16 residues. CDR3 amino acids: CASSEAASGGLYEQYF. In DNA, the CDR3 is TGTGCCAGCAGTGAAGCAGCTAGCGGGGGGCTCTACGAGCAGTACTTC.

By sample fraction, this clone is large (0.1 to 1%). The J gene is TRBJ2-1, the V gene TRBV7-3; perhaps TRBD2 as D (6 bases). The CDR3 sequence is 14 residues long. Trimming stripped 2 bases from V and 5 bases from J, with 10 bases between. CDR1 and CDR2 (germline): SGHTA, FQGTGA. Written as DNA, the CDR3 is TGTGCCAGCAGCTTAGGGGGGAGCCACAATGAGCAGTTCTTC. It codes for CASSLGGSHNEQFF.

The chain uses TRBV12-5 and TRBJ2-2, with D possibly being TRBD2 (5 bases). Germline V gene data show CDR1 as LGHNT and CDR2 as FRNRAP. The CDR3 runs to 13 residues. Trimming left V 3 bases short and J 7 bases short, with 9 bases between. The CDR3: CASGLEGSGELFF. The CDR3 nucleotides are TGTGCTAGTGGTTTAGAGGGTAGCGGGGAGCTGTTTTTT.

The chain is built from TRBV5-1 and TRBJ2-7; 8 bases match TRBD1. Trimming removed 1 base from V and 5 bases from J; junction bases left unmatched: 5. CDR1 is SGHRS, CDR2 YFSETQ, per germline. This CDR3 has 14 amino acids. The CDR3 nucleotides are TGCGCCAGCAGCTTGTCAGGGGGCTCGGACGAGCAGTACTTC. Its translation: CASSLSGGSDEQYF.